These 9 T cell receptor beta chains were all obtained from the same sample, sequenced in a study of cytomegalovirus exposure and HLA in healthy donors. Sequencing was performed with immunoSEQ multiplex PCR; in TCRdb, only in-frame clones are kept and a portion is missing. The sample yields about 84,000 clones, roughly 91% seen once. The sequencing sample was made of PBMCs. The receptors originated from a young man in good health and CMV-seronegative.

The chain joins TRBV28 to TRBJ1-2; TRBD1 agrees at 7 bases. This CDR3 has 14 amino acids. The germline V gene has CDR1 MDHEN and CDR2 SYDVKM. Trimming took 4 bases from V and 8 from J; bases not matched to a gene: 10. CDR3 bases: TGTGCCAGCAGTTATACAGGGGTGTCGCGGGGCTACACCTTC. Amino acid sequence: CASSYTGVSRGYTF.

The J gene is TRBJ2-5, the V gene TRBV5-1, with D possibly TRBD2 on 7 matching bases. The V end lost 0 bases, the J end lost 4 bases, and 16 bases lay between the germline ends. Germline V gene data show CDR1 as SGHRS and CDR2 as YFSETQ. This CDR3 has 16 residues. CDR3 amino acids: CASSLDAGAGVETQYF. The CDR3 bases are TGCGCCAGCAGCTTGGACGCGGGGGCGGGGGTAGAGACCCAGTACTTC.

This clone came up once. The chain recombines TRBV5-1 with TRBJ1-2; 11 nucleotides agree with TRBD1. CDR1 is SGHRS, CDR2 YFSETQ, per germline. V was clipped by 3 bases and J by 5 bases; unmatched bases: 6. This CDR3 spans 15 amino acids. The DNA for the CDR3 is TGCGCCAGCAGCTGGGACAGGGGGAGCTCGTATGGCTACACCTTC. The encoded protein is CASSWDRGSSYGYTF.

The rearrangement uses TRBV19 and TRBJ2-7; D is unresolved. CDR1 LNHDA and CDR2 SQIVND come from the germline V gene (reference sequence). Trimming stripped 1 base from V and 0 bases from J, with 7 bases between. This CDR3 has 14 amino acids. The CDR3 sequence: CASSIVADSYEQYF. The CDR3 DNA follows: TGTGCCAGTAGTATAGTGGCTGACTCCTACGAGCAGTACTTC.

V usage is TRBV4-1 and J usage is TRBJ1-4, with 7 bases that match TRBD1. The trim removed 2 bases at V and 4 bases at J, leaving 7 bases unmatched. Germline V CDR1 and CDR2: MGHRA, YSYEKL. The CDR3 sequence is 16 residues long. The CDR3 coding sequence is TGCGCCAGCAGCCAATTACCGGGACAGATTAATGAAAAACTGTTTTTT. This codes for CASSQLPGQINEKLFF.

The rearrangement uses TRBV29-1 and TRBJ1-2; D is ambiguous. The CDR3 loop spans 13 amino acids. CDR1 is SQVTM, CDR2 ANQGSEA, per germline. V lost 1 base and J lost 6, with 12 bases in between. The CDR3 is CSVEGWATDGYTF. The CDR3 DNA follows: TGCAGCGTTGAAGGGTGGGCTACGGATGGCTACACCTTC.

The V and J genes are TRBV19 and TRBJ2-5; 7 bases fit TRBD1. The trim removed 5 bases at V and 0 bases at J, leaving 6 bases unmatched. The CDR3 extends over 15 amino acids. Germline lookup yields CDR1 LNHDA and CDR2 SQIVND (reference sequence). Here the CDR3 reads CASSSGTADQETQYF. The CDR3 DNA is TGTGCCAGTAGTTCCGGGACAGCGGACCAAGAGACCCAGTACTTC.

This chain links TRBV25-1 with TRBJ2-1, with 13 bases matching TRBD2. With V trimmed by 4 bases and J by 4 bases, 1 base remained unmatched. The CDR3 has 15 residues. CDR1 is MGHDK and CDR2 is SYGVNS in the germline V gene. The CDR3 DNA is TGTGCCAGCAGTGGGGGACTAGCGGGATACAATGAGCAGTTCTTC. This encodes CASSGGLAGYNEQFF.

This chain links TRBV4-2 with TRBJ2-2; 11 bases match TRBD1. CDR1 and CDR2 (germline): LGHNA, YNFKEQ. Trimming cost V 3 bases and J 5 bases; bases outside gene matches: 5. The CDR3 is 16 amino acids. The CDR3 DNA is TGTGCCAGCAGCCATGGACAGGGGGCGGTTACCGGGGAGCTGTTTTTT. Translation: CASSHGQGAVTGELFF.